This T cell receptor beta chain originates from a study of blood T cell repertoires in COVID-19. The CDR3 covers 14 residues. The germline V and J ends were trimmed by 4 bases and 4 bases, with 17 bases remaining between them. Germline V CDR1 and CDR2: GTSNPN, SVGIG (reference sequence). Sequencing used immunoSEQ multiplex PCR; TCRdb keeps in-frame clones, though not all of them. This table has some 210,000 clones, about four fifths appearing once. The TCR was taken from a woman between 45 and 60 years old with acute COVID-19. The material sequenced was PBMCs or T cells enriched from blood (not recorded which). This chain uses TRBV30 with TRBJ2-7; TRBD1 is a possible D gene (7 bases). CDR3 nucleotides: TGTGCCTGGAATGGCGGGACAGCCTTATACGAGCAGTACTTC. Encoded protein: CAWNGGTALYEQYF.